This T cell receptor beta chain is from a study of blood T cell repertoires in COVID-19 (dated by TCRdb to the early 2020s). Regarding the research as a whole: Samples covering the acute and convalescent phases of COVID-19 were provided by collaborators in the United States, Italy and Spain. Samples were obtained from the ongoing ImmuneRACE study (first 160 participants) and from some 1,300 subjects provided by 6 global collaborators. The prospective study material was composed of cDNA or gDNA derived from T cells, B-cell-depleted T cells, or PBMCs. The repertoires were released in a freely available public database intended as a resource for research on the immune response to SARS-CoV-2. The dataset comprised deeply sampled blood TCRbeta repertoires from subjects exposed to, actively infected with, or recovered from COVID-19. Nearly every sample came with metadata listing a de-identified subject ID, COVID-19 status, age in years and sex. Where HLA class I and class II types were available, the types were taken from metadata supplied by the sample provider, not from assay-based typing. Overall results and qualifications from the work: The quantity of clinical and demographic metadata differed by source and by participant and was supplied without curation.

Whole blood was collected in K2EDTA tubes by collaborating institutions according to the institutions' own protocols. Collaborator samples were shipped for TCRbeta analysis as frozen whole blood, isolated PBMCs, or DNA extracted from either sample type. The CDR3 starts with the cysteine, ends with the phenylalanine, and has 16 residues. Only the CDR3 DNA is retained, 48 bases long and in frame from the first base. For this chain, trimming is 0 bases at the V end and 3 bases at the J end, and the number of junction bases without a gene match is 6. The germline V gene (reference sequence) specifies SGHKS as CDR1 and YYEKEE as CDR2. TCRbeta CDR3 regions were amplified from genomic DNA by means of the immunoSEQ Assay, a bias-controlled multiplex PCR. The source study handled its data this way. The number of nucleated cells in each sample was estimated from the amplification of reference gene primers within the assay. To quantify the absolute abundance of each unique TCRbeta CDR3 rearrangement, sequence reads were collapsed and filtered. For each sample, productive Simpson clonality was calculated as the square root of Simpson's diversity index over productive rearrangements. TCRdb retrieved this table from immuneACCESS and kept in-frame rearrangements only. Not all clones are present; in checked studies, unresolved V genes account for under half, and no reason is known for the remainder. For V, J and clone size, that table is used; D and trimming come from the DNA. The sample table records 110,000 or so clones; roughly 85% of these occur just once. The ten largest clones represent less than 3.5% of the sample.

Only a few counts were recorded for this clone. Its binding antigen is unknown. Base-call qualities are not available, and no considerably larger clone is one nucleotide away. Sequencing was performed on peripheral blood. The chain is assembled from TRBV5-5 and TRBJ1-5; the junction holds 7 bases that match TRBD1. The TCR originated in a man aged 40-49 years with acute or convalescent COVID-19. The CDR3: CASSLGQGVTNQPQHF. In nucleotide form, the sequence is TGTGCCAGCAGCTTGGGGCAGGGGGTCACCAATCAGCCCCAGCATTTT.